The 23 T cell receptor beta chains listed next were all sequenced from one sample in a study of T cell responses to AZD1222 COVID-19 vaccine. Generated by immunoSEQ multiplex PCR, the TCRdb table keeps only in-frame clones and is missing some. This sample yields about 150,000 clones, of which under 95% are seen a single time; approximately 3% belongs to the top ten. The source was peripheral blood, collected on day 0 of MenACWY control vaccination. Receptors were obtained from an adult in good health.

The V and J genes are TRBV23-1 and TRBJ1-3; D is perhaps TRBD1 (5 bases). TRBV23-1 is an open reading frame, and its role is uncertain. Trimming shortened V by 3 bases and J by 0 bases, and 18 bases separated the two germline ends. The CDR3 contains 18 residues. This CDR3 is CASSHAGGGNNSGNTIYF. CDR3 coding DNA: TGCGCCAGCAGTCATGCCGGGGGGGGGAATAACTCTGGAAACACCATATATTTT.

The chain recombines TRBV4-2 with TRBJ1-4; D gene unclear. Looked up from germline, CDR1 is LGHNA and CDR2 is YNFKEQ. V shed 2 bases and J shed 2 bases, with 9 bases lying between them. The CDR3 extends over 15 amino acids. CDR3 sequence (DNA): TGTGCCAGCAGCCAATCCGTTCGTACTAATGAAAAACTGTTTTTT. It encodes CASSQSVRTNEKLFF.

This rearrangement joins TRBV4-1 to TRBJ2-7; perhaps TRBD1 as D (6 bases). The V gene lost 1 base and the J gene lost 0 bases, with 13 bases spanning the gap. The CDR3 runs 16 residues. Germline V gene data show CDR1 as MGHRA and CDR2 as YSYEKL. The chain's CDR3 is CASSQADRPYSYEQYF. The CDR3 DNA follows: TGCGCCAGCAGCCAAGCCGACAGGCCTTACTCCTACGAGCAGTACTTC.

The rearrangement joins TRBV15 to TRBJ2-3, with TRBD2 identical over 9 bases. Trimming at V came to 1 base and at J to 4 bases, leaving 3 bases not matched to a gene. The CDR3 covers 15 residues. Germline V lookup: CDR1 LNHNV, CDR2 YYDKDF (reference sequence). The DNA of the CDR3 is TGTGCCACCAGCAGAGTAGCGGGGGACCCAGATACGCAGTATTTT. As protein: CATSRVAGDPDTQYF.

The chain employs TRBV6-5 and TRBJ1-1, with D unclear. CDR3 length: 10 amino acids. Germline CDR1 reads MNHEY; CDR2 reads SVGAGI. Trimming removed 8 bases from V and 3 bases from J, with 4 bases in between. The chain's CDR3 is CASGHTEAFF. In DNA form, the CDR3 reads TGTGCCAGCGGTCACACTGAAGCTTTCTTT.

The chain carries TRBV3-1 (or the pseudogene TRBV3-2) and TRBJ2-2, with 10 bases identical to TRBD1. The V and J ends lost 8 bases and 7 bases, in that order; junction bases with no gene match: 4. CDR1 LGHDT and CDR2 YNNKEL come from the germline V gene (reference sequence). The CDR3 is 13 residues long. The CDR3 here is CASRTGGVGELFF. CDR3 sequence (DNA): TGTGCCAGCCGGACAGGGGGGGTCGGGGAGCTGTTTTTT.

A word on this clone: At the DNA level, this CDR3 is encoded by other sequences in the same sample as well. The rearrangement joins TRBV12-3 or TRBV12-4 to TRBJ2-5, with a possible D match to TRBD2 (6 bases). V lost 7 bases and J 5 bases, leaving 8 bases between the germline ends. This CDR3 is 11 amino acids long. The CDR3 reads CASTRGETQYF. The DNA of the CDR3 is TGTGCCAGCACCCGGGGGGAGACCCAGTACTTC.

V and J are TRBV27 and TRBJ2-3; D not resolved. Germline V lookup: CDR1 MNHEY, CDR2 SMNVEV (reference sequence). V was clipped by 1 base and J by 2 bases, with 4 bases between them. This CDR3 contains 13 residues. CDR3 residues: CASSLFPTDTQYF. The DNA for the CDR3 is TGTGCCAGCAGTTTATTTCCCACAGATACGCAGTATTTT.

The rearrangement uses TRBV19 and TRBJ1-1; 7 bases line up with TRBD1. Unmatched junction bases numbered 11, after V lost 0 bases and J lost 10 bases. CDR1 is LNHDA and CDR2 is SQIVND in the germline V gene (reference sequence). This CDR3 has 15 residues. The CDR3 DNA reads TGTGCCAGTAGTATAGATCTCGGACAGGAGAGAGTAGCTTTCTTT. Translating gives CASSIDLGQERVAFF.

The genes are TRBV5-1 and TRBJ2-2; 7 bases line up with TRBD1. In germline, CDR1 is SGHRS, CDR2 YFSETQ. V dropped 3 bases and J dropped 3; count of bases not matched to a gene: 5. CDR3 size: 15 residues. The CDR3 sequence is CASSSYDRDTGELFF. CDR3 DNA: TGCGCCAGCAGCTCTTACGACAGGGACACCGGGGAGCTGTTTTTT.

J is TRBJ1-1 and V is TRBV14; the D is unclear. Germline CDR1 reads SGHDN; CDR2 reads FVKESK. The CDR3 is 15 residues long. The germline V and J ends were trimmed by 2 bases and 1 base, with 11 bases remaining between them. DNA for the CDR3: TGTGCCAGCAGCCAATTACAGCTCAAGAACACTGAAGCTTTCTTT. Translating gives CASSQLQLKNTEAFF.

This sequence joins TRBV18 and TRBJ1-3, with a weak D call TRBD1 (5 bases). V dropped 2 bases and J dropped 4 bases, with 12 bases sitting between them. CDR3 length: 15 residues. The germline V gene encodes CDR1 KGHSH and CDR2 LQKENI. CDR3 nucleotide sequence: TGTGCCAGCTCACCATATACAGGATCGGGAAACACCATATATTTT. The encoded protein is CASSPYTGSGNTIYF.

The chain employs TRBV10-2 and TRBJ1-1, with D unresolved. There are 13 residues in the CDR3. CDR1 is WSHSY and CDR2 is SAAADI in the germline V gene. V was clipped by 3 bases and J by 1 base, with 6 bases between them. CDR3 residues: CASSDSGNTEAFF. Written as DNA, the CDR3 is TGCGCCAGCAGTGACTCAGGGAACACTGAAGCTTTCTTT.

The genes are TRBV28 and TRBJ1-1, with TRBD1 identical over 9 bases. Trimming cost V 5 bases and J 1 base; bases outside gene matches: 2. The V gene's germline CDR1 is MDHEN and CDR2 SYDVKM. This CDR3 has 14 residues. The CDR3, as DNA: TGTGCCAGCAGTCCGGGACAGGGGAACACTGAAGCTTTCTTT. It codes for CASSPGQGNTEAFF. Using reference TRBV28 and TRBJ1-1 for the parts outside the CDR3, the full variable domain is DVKVTQSSRYLVKRTGEKVFLECVQDMDHENMFWYRQDPGLGLRLIYFSYDVKMKEKGDIPEGYSVSREKKERFSLILESASTNQTSMYLCASSPGQGNTEAFFGQGTRLTVV.

This chain joins TRBV10-3 and TRBJ2-1; 14 bases map to TRBD2. CDR1 is ENHRY, CDR2 SYGVKD, per germline. After removal of 5 bases from V and 5 bases from J, the junction contained 2 bases not matched to a gene. The CDR3 covers 15 residues. In DNA form, the CDR3 reads TGTGCCATCAGTCGACTAGCGGGAGGGAACAATGAGCAGTTCTTC. It specifies CAISRLAGGNNEQFF.

The CDR3 DNA reads as TGTGCCAGCAGCCTTCGGGGGCAAACTGAAGCTTTCTTT. Translation: CASSLRGQTEAFF. This chain connects TRBV11-3 to TRBJ1-1, with a weak D call TRBD1 (6 bases). The CDR3 runs 13 residues. V was trimmed by 5 bases and J by 5 bases, leaving 12 bases between them. Germline assignment: CDR1 SGHNT and CDR2 YENEEA.

This chain joins TRBV19 and TRBJ2-3; 9 bases agree with TRBD1. The V gene end was trimmed by 5 bases and the J gene end by 2 bases; junction bases not matched to a gene: 5. The germline V gene has CDR1 LNHDA and CDR2 SQIVND (reference sequence). This CDR3 comprises 15 residues. Here the CDR3 reads CASSPGTGPTDTQYF. CDR3 in DNA: TGTGCCAGTAGTCCCGGGACAGGGCCCACAGATACGCAGTATTTT.

The chain joins TRBV5-1 to TRBJ2-1, with 11 bases identical to TRBD2. With 4 bases clipped from V and 8 bases from J, the junction kept 8 bases outside the gene matches. The CDR3 has 15 residues. CDR1 is SGHRS, CDR2 YFSETQ, per germline. CDR3 loop: CASSDTSGSPYEQFF. Written as DNA, the CDR3 is TGCGCCAGCAGCGACACTAGCGGGAGTCCATATGAGCAGTTCTTC.

This rearrangement joins TRBV4-2 to TRBJ1-1; D is perhaps TRBD1 (5 bases). The CDR3 is 16 amino acids. The germline CDR1 and CDR2 sequences are LGHNA and YNFKEQ. V was pared by 0 bases and J by 3 bases, with 14 bases between. The CDR3 reads CASSQDNRGYDTEAFF. In nucleotides, the CDR3 is TGTGCCAGCAGCCAAGACAATCGGGGGTACGACACTGAAGCTTTCTTT.

The V call is TRBV7-9, the J call TRBJ1-2; the D is unclear. The germline gives CDR1 SEHNR, CDR2 FQNEAQ (reference sequence). V was clipped by 2 bases and J by 8 bases, with 9 bases between them. The CDR3 runs to 12 residues. Here the CDR3 DNA reads TGTGCCAGCAGCTTAAGTCCCGGCGGCTACACCTTC. Amino acids: CASSLSPGGYTF.

A single count supports this clone. This sequence joins TRBV7-9 and TRBJ2-3, with D perhaps TRBD2 (6 bases). The germline V and J ends were trimmed by 2 bases and 0 bases, with 12 bases remaining between them. The CDR3 is 16 amino acids. Germline loops: CDR1 SEHNR, CDR2 FQNEAQ (reference sequence). The CDR3 region has the DNA TGTGCCAGCAGCTTAATTGAAGGGACTAGCACAGATACGCAGTATTTT. Protein product: CASSLIEGTSTDTQYF. Combining the CDR3 with reference TRBV7-9 and TRBJ2-3 gives the whole variable domain DTGVSQNPRHKITKRGQNVTFRCDPISEHNRLYWYRQTLGQGPEFLTYFQNEAQLEKSRLLSDRFSAERPKGSFSTLEIQRTEQGDSAMYLCASSLIEGTSTDTQYFGPGTRLTVL.

V is TRBV11-2 and J is TRBJ1-6, with D perhaps matching TRBD1 (6 bases). V was pared by 1 base and J by 9 bases, with 13 bases between. Germline V gives CDR1 SGHAT, CDR2 FQNNGV. CDR3 length: 15 amino acids. The CDR3 DNA sequence: TGTGCCAGCAGCTTAGTAGCAGGGGTCTCTTCACCCCTCCACTTT. Amino acid sequence: CASSLVAGVSSPLHF.

The chain joins TRBV2 to TRBJ1-1, with TRBD1 matching 8 bases. V lost 6 bases, J lost 2 bases, and 8 bases stayed unmatched. Germline V gene lookup returns CDR1 SNHLY and CDR2 FYNNEI. The CDR3 totals 15 residues. The CDR3 bases are TGTGCCAGCAGCAGACAGGGGCCAAGTAACACTGAAGCTTTCTTT. Protein: CASSRQGPSNTEAFF.